This T cell receptor beta chain derives from a study of T cells in Graves' hyperthyroidism and ophthalmopathy (dated by TCRdb to about 2019). General notes on the study: Peripheral blood was sampled at the time of initial diagnosis, prior to any treatment. To identify TCR V-J signatures that set the groups apart, the researchers used a discovery cohort of more than 95 patients, made up of 40 to 45 with Graves' ophthalmopathy and 57 with stable Graves' hyperthyroidism. Prospective prediction of ophthalmopathy was tested in an independent validation cohort consisting of fewer than 20 hyperthyroidism patients and approximately 16 patients who later progressed to ophthalmopathy. The 90 or so discovery patients were randomly split 7:3 into training and test sets. Thyroid tissue and blood T-cell repertoires from six Graves' hyperthyroidism patients were also compared in the study. After blood sampling, hyperthyroidism patients were treated with methimazole at a starting dose of 30 mg daily, and ophthalmopathy patients were treated with high-dose intravenous methylprednisolone. The paper reports TCR Vbeta CDR3 sequencing of approximately 130 peripheral blood samples: around 41 ophthalmopathy, approximately 74 hyperthyroidism and around 17 progressor patients.

This clonotype has more than one count but fewer than ten. The antigen it recognizes is unknown. No clone much larger than this one lies a single base away; base qualities are absent. Overall study outcomes, separate from this receptor: No statistical method was used to set the sample size in advance, and investigators knew the group allocation. Most expanded thyroid clonotypes (frequency above 0.001) were also detected in blood, suggesting blood repertoires may reflect thyroid immune responses. Ophthalmopathy was separated from stable hyperthyroidism by a 13 V-J signature model, with over 85% sensitivity and about 81% specificity obtained in cross-validation and 80%/75% obtained in testing. In validation, the model predicted progression to ophthalmopathy with 55% to 71% sensitivity and 72% to 75% specificity, a median of 6.5 months before onset.

The TCR beta CDR3 regions were amplified from RNA transcripts. A first-round RT-PCR of the TCR CDR3 used the HTBI primer set with the Qiagen OneStep RT-PCR kit. A second multiplex PCR round built the libraries, followed by size selection and purification. Libraries were sequenced paired-end with 100 bp reads on an Illumina HiSeq2000. In the paper's pipeline: Raw data were processed with SOAPnuke, discarding reads with adapters, uncalled bases, mean Phred below 15, or no exact constant-primer or identifier match. High-quality paired reads were merged using COPE v1.2.5, and each unique nucleotide sequence was defined as a clonotype. Clonotypes were aligned to IMGT TRBV, TRBD and TRBJ reference segments using MiTCR v1.1. The analysis included only V-J combinations with a frequency above 0.0001, which together covered around 99% of the repertoires. A TCS score was defined as the ratio of F50 (clonal expansion) to E x V (chaos), with BLOSUM62-based TCRdist applied between CDR3 peptides within each V-J. Welch's t-statistics and random forest reduced 500 to 550 V-J features to roughly 13, which were used in a naive Bayes classifier (R e1071). In-frame beta chains were kept once TCRdb had trimmed the public reads at Q25 with fastp and called clones with MiXCR. All rows with the same CDR3 protein become a single entry with the most common DNA and genes. None of the V and J calls come from the authors' own analysis; TCRdb made them. In this sample the table shows around 690,000 distinct CDR3 sequences, about 18% of which occur a single time. The ten largest clones represent 15% to 17% of the sample.

Stable Graves' hyperthyroidism was defined as the absence of progression to ophthalmopathy over 18 months of follow-up. Hyperthyroidism patients were aged 18 to 65 years and newly diagnosed, with disease duration of less than 2 months. The study excluded patients with uncontrolled infections, other autoimmune diseases, pregnancy or lactation. Diagnoses were based on clinical symptoms, serum thyroxine and TRAb, thyroid ultrasound and orbital computed tomography. Ficoll-Paque density gradient centrifugation was used to isolate PBMCs from approximately 10 ml of fresh peripheral blood. Total RNA was extracted using Trizol reagent, and RNA quality was assessed on an Agilent 2100 Bioanalyzer. The junction shows trimming of 5 bases on V and 3 bases on J, plus 16 bases between the germline ends. The CDR3, from cysteine to phenylalanine, totals 16 residues. Of all the DNA, just the CDR3 is kept, 48 bases in frame from base 1. Looking up the germline V gene yields CDR1 MNHNS and CDR2 SASEGT.

The sequenced sample consisted of blood. The sequence is built from TRBV6-1 and TRBJ2-2; the D gene identity is not certain. The sequence was obtained from a man in his fifties or sixties with Graves' hyperthyroidism. The base sequence is TGTGCCAGCAGTTTAACCGATTCGGCTTACACCGGGGAGCTGTTTTTT. The resulting protein is CASSLTDSAYTGELFF.